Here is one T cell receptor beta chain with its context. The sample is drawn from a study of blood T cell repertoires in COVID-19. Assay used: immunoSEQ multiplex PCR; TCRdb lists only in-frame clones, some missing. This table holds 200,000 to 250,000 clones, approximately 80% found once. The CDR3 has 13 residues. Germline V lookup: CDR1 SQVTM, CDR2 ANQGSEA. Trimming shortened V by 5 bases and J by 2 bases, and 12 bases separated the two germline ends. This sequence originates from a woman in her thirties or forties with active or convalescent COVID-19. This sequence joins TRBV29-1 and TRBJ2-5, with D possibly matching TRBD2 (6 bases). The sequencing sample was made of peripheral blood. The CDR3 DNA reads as TGCAGCGTTACGGGACTGGCGCAAGAGACCCAGTACTTC. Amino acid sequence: CSVTGLAQETQYF.